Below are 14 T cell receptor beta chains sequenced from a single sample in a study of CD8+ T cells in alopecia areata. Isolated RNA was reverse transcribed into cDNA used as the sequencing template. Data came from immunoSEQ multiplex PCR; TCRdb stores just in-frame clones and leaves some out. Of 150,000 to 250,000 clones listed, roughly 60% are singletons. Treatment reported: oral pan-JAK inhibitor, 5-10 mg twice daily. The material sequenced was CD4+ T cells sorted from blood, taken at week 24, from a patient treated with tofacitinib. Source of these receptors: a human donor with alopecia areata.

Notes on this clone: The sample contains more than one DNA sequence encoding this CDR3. The chain's CDR3 is CASSLGQGETQYF. The CDR3 nucleotides read TGCGCCAGCAGCCTCGGACAGGGTGAGACCCAGTACTTC. The rearrangement uses TRBV5-1 and TRBJ2-5; 8 nucleotides match TRBD1. The germline V gene has CDR1 SGHRS and CDR2 YFSETQ. The CDR3 extends over 13 amino acids. J gave up 5 bases and V 4 bases, and 4 bases lay outside the gene matches.

CDR3 sequence (DNA): TGCAGTGCTAGAGATCTACGTGAGCAGTTCTTC. This translates into CSARDLREQFF. The rearrangement links TRBV20-1 to TRBJ2-1; no reliable D call. Trimming left V 0 bases short and J 9 bases short, with 6 bases between. Germline V CDR1 and CDR2: DFQATT, SNEGSKA (reference sequence). The CDR3 length is 11 residues.

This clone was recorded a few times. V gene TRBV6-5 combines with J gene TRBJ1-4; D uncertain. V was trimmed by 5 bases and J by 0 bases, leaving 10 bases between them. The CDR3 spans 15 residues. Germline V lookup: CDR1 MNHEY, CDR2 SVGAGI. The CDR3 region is CASSAVGATNEKLFF. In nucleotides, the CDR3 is TGTGCCAGCAGTGCCGTCGGTGCAACTAATGAAAAACTGTTTTTT.

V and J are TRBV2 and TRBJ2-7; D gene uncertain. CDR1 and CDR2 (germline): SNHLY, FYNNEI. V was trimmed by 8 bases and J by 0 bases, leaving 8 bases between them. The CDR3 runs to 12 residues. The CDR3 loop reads CASVAPSYEQYF. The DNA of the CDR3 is TGTGCCAGCGTTGCTCCCTCCTACGAGCAGTACTTC.

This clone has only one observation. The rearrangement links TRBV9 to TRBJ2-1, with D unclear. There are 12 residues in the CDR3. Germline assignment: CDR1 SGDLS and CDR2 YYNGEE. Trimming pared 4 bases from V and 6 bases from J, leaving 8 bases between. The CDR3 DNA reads TGTGCCAGCAGCCCCACGAGCAATGAGCAGTTCTTC. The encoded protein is CASSPTSNEQFF.

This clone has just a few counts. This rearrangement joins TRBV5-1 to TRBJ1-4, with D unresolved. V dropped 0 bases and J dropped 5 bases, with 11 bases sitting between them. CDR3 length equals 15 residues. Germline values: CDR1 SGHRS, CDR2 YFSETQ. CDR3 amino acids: CASSLEEPLNEKLFF. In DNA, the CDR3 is TGCGCCAGCAGCTTGGAGGAGCCCTTGAATGAAAAACTGTTTTTT.

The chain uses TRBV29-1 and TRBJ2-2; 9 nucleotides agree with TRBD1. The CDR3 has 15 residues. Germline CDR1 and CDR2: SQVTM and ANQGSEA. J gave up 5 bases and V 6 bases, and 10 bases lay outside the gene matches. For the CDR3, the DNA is TGCAGCGTCCAACCGGGACAGGGCGGAACCGGGGAGCTGTTTTTT. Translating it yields CSVQPGQGGTGELFF.

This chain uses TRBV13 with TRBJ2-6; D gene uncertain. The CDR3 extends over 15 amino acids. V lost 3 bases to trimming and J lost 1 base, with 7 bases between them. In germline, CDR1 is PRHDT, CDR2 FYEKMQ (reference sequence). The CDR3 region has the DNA TGTGCCAGCAGCTTTGAGTATTCTGGGGCCAACGTCCTGACTTTC. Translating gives CASSFEYSGANVLTF.

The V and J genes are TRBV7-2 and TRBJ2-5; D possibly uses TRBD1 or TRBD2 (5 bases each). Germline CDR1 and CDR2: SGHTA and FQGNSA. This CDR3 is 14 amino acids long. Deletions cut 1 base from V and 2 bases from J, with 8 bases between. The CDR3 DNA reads TGTGCCAGCAGCTTAGAGTGGGGGCAAGAGACCCAGTACTTC. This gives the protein CASSLEWGQETQYF.

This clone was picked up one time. Written as DNA, the CDR3 is TGTGCCAGCAGCGTAGGAGTAGCGGGGTCCTACACCGGGGAGCTGTTTTTT. Translating it yields CASSVGVAGSYTGELFF. The chain is built from TRBV9 and TRBJ2-2; 8 bases map to TRBD2. V dropped 0 bases and J dropped 3; count of bases not matched to a gene: 7. CDR1 and CDR2 from the germline V gene are SGDLS and YYNGEE. This CDR3 contains 17 residues. The variable domain in full, completed from reference TRBV9 and TRBJ2-2, reads DSGVTQTPKHLITATGQRVTLRCSPRSGDLSVYWYQQSLDQGLQFLIQYYNGEERAKGNILERFSAQQFPDLHSELNLSSLELGDSALYFCASSVGVAGSYTGELFFGEGSRLTVL.

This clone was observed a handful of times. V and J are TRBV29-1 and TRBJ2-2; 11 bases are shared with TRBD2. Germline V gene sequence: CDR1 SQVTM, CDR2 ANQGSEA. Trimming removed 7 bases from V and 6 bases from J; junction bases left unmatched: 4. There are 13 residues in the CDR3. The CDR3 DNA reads TGCAGCGCTGTAGCGGGGGGGCCCGGGGAGCTGTTTTTT. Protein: CSAVAGGPGELFF.

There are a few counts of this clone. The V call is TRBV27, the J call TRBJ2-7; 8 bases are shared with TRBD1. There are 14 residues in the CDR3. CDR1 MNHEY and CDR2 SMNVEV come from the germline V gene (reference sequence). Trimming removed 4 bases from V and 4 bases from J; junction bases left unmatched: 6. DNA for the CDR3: TGTGCCAGCAGTTCCCGACAGGGGCGGTACGAGCAGTACTTC. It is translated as CASSSRQGRYEQYF.

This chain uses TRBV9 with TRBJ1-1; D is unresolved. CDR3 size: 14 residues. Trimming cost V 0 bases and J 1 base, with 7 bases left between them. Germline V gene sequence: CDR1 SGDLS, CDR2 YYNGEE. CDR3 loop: CASSVVSKNTEAFF. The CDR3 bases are TGTGCCAGCAGCGTAGTGAGTAAGAACACTGAAGCTTTCTTT.

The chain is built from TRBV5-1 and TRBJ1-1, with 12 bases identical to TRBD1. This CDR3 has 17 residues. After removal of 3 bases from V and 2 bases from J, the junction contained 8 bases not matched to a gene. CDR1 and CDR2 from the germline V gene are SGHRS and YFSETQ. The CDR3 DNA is TGCGCCAGCAGCTGGATTCCGGGACAGGGGGCAAACACTGAAGCTTTCTTT. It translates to CASSWIPGQGANTEAFF.